This T cell receptor (beta chain) stems from a study of cytomegalovirus exposure and HLA in healthy donors. Primers included in the PCR were 60 Vbeta and 13 Jbeta primers. Libraries were prepared by immunoSEQ multiplex PCR; TCRdb keeps only in-frame clonotypes and omits some of them. This table holds 200,000 or so clones, about 78% found once. The CDR3 has 16 residues. V dropped 1 base and J dropped 4 bases, with 13 bases sitting between them. Sequencing used PBMCs. This TCR was sampled from a male donor in good health and CMV-seronegative. The chain combines TRBV23-1 with TRBJ2-2; D possibly corresponds to TRBD2 (7 bases). TRBV23-1 is recorded as an ORF, its role being uncertain. Here the CDR3 DNA reads TGCGCCAGCAGTCAATGGGGGGGCATCGCCACCGGGGAGCTGTTTTTT. This encodes CASSQWGGIATGELFF.